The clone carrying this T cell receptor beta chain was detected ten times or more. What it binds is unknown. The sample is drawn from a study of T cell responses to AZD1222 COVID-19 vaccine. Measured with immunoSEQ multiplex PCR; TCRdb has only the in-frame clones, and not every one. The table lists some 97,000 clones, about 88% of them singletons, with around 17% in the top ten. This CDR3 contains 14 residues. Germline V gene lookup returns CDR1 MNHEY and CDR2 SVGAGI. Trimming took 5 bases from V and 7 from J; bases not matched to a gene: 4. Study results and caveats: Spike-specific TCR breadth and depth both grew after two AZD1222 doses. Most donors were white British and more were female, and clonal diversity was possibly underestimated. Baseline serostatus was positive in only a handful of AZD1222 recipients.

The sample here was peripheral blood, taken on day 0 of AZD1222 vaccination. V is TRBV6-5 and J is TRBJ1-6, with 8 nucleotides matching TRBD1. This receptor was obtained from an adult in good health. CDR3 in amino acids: CASSTQGENSPLHF. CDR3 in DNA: TGTGCCAGCAGTACACAGGGGGAGAATTCACCCCTCCACTTT.